This TCR beta chain was profiled in a study of blood T cells in healthy people across ages. Combining a sample-barcoded 5' primer with a J-beta primer mix, a second PCR ran for about 7 to 12 cycles. Via MiXCR, TCRdb re-called the 5' RACE reads, giving one row per CDR3 protein. The sample has about 1.7 million distinct CDR3 sequences, about 30% seen once. This clonotype turned up a few times. Germline V gene lookup returns CDR1 LNHNV and CDR2 YYDKDF (reference sequence). The CDR3 has 16 amino acids. V lost 0 bases and J lost 4; bases outside the gene matches: 5. The V call is TRBV15, the J call TRBJ2-3; TRBD2 agrees at 9 bases. Sequenced input: blood. The source is a woman in her twenties or thirties in good health. CDR3 residues: CATSRELRGGADTQYF. The CDR3 DNA reads as TGTGCCACCAGCAGAGAACTGCGGGGGGGGGCAGATACGCAGTATTTT.